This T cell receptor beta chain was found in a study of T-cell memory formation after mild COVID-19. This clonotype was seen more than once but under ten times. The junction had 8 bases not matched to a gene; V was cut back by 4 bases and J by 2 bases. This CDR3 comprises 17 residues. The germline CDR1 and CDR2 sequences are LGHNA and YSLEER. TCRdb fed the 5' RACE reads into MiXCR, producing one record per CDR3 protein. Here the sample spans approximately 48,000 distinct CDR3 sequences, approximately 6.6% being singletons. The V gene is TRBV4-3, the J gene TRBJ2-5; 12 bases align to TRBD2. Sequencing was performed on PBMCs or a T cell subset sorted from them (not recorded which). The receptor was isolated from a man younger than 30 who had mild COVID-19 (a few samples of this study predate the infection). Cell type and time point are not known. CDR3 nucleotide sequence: TGCGCCAGCAGCCTAAACCCGACTAGCGGGGGTCAAGAGACCCAGTACTTC. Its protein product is CASSLNPTSGGQETQYF.